The 30 T cell receptor beta chains reported below all come from one sample, sequenced in a study of regulatory T cells in long-lasting Graves disease. CDR3-region Arm-PCR and iRepertoire HTBI primers produced the TCR beta libraries. Via MiXCR, TCRdb re-called the multiplex PCR reads, giving one row per CDR3 protein. The data contain roughly 500,000 distinct CDR3 sequences, around a fifth of them singletons. Time point indicated: persistent/refractory GD, antithyroid drugs over 5 years with positive TRAb. Making the TCR library involved RNA that had been extracted from PBMCs. Source: peripheral blood mononuclear cells (PBMCs), taken when the disease was refractory, from a patient treated with antithyroid drugs. The receptors derive from a female donor with Graves disease.

Ten or more counts support this clonotype. The V call is TRBV6-1, the J call TRBJ1-5, with D unresolved. CDR3 length: 16 residues. Looked up from germline, CDR1 is MNHNS and CDR2 is SASEGT. V lost 6 bases and J lost 1, with 16 bases in between. The chain's CDR3 is CASSEIGVGSNQPQHF. DNA for the CDR3: TGTGCCAGCAGCGAAATTGGGGTCGGCAGCAATCAGCCCCAGCATTTT.

The V call is TRBV2, the J call TRBJ2-3, with TRBD2 matching 12 bases. The CDR3 length is 16 residues. The germline V gene encodes CDR1 SNHLY and CDR2 FYNNEI. Trimming removed 5 bases from V and 7 bases from J; junction bases left unmatched: 10. Written as DNA, the CDR3 is TGTGCCAGCAGTCGACTAGCGGGGGTAGTCGGGTATACGCAGTATTTT. This sequence encodes CASSRLAGVVGYTQYF.

This clonotype was detected ten times or more. The chain joins TRBV6-1 to TRBJ2-7; TRBD1 matches 12 bases. V lost 0 bases, J lost 4 bases, and 4 bases stayed unmatched. This CDR3 is 16 amino acids long. CDR1 is MNHNS, CDR2 SASEGT, per germline. CDR3 amino acids: CASSEAGQGARYEQYF. The CDR3 DNA sequence: TGTGCCAGCAGTGAAGCGGGACAGGGGGCGCGATACGAGCAGTACTTC.

This clonotype was counted ten times or more. This chain uses TRBV2 with TRBJ1-2, with 7 bases that match TRBD1. Germline trimming cut 4 bases from V and 8 bases from J; bases unmatched to any gene: 4. This CDR3 has 12 amino acids. From germline, CDR1 is SNHLY and CDR2 FYNNEI. CDR3 nucleotide sequence: TGTGCCAGCAGTGGGGGACAGCCCGGCTACACCTTC. Translating gives CASSGGQPGYTF.

This clonotype was recorded at least ten times. This chain connects TRBV28 to TRBJ1-1; D not certain. V lost 4 bases and J lost 4, with 10 bases in between. This CDR3 region has 13 residues. The germline CDR1 and CDR2 sequences are MDHEN and SYDVKM. Written as DNA, the CDR3 is TGTGCCAGCAGTTGGACCTCCAGCACTGAAGCTTTCTTT. Translated: CASSWTSSTEAFF. The whole variable domain, remainder taken from reference TRBV28 and TRBJ1-1, is DVKVTQSSRYLVKRTGEKVFLECVQDMDHENMFWYRQDPGLGLRLIYFSYDVKMKEKGDIPEGYSVSREKKERFSLILESASTNQTSMYLCASSWTSSTEAFFGQGTRLTVV.

Many counts were recorded for this clonotype. The genes are TRBV19 and TRBJ1-2; 7 bases line up with TRBD1. J lost 7 bases, V lost 10 bases, and 9 bases had no gene match. The CDR3 is 12 amino acids. CDR1 and CDR2 from the germline V gene are LNHDA and SQIVND (reference sequence). This chain's CDR3 is CATTDREGGYTF. CDR3 DNA sequence: TGTGCCACCACCGACAGGGAAGGTGGCTACACCTTC.

Remarks on this clonotype: A much bigger clone sits one base away, suggesting this may be a read error. The gene calls are TRBV7-2 and TRBJ2-7, with 7 bases fitting TRBD2. CDR3 length: 14 residues. CDR1 is SGHTA and CDR2 is FQGNSA in the germline V gene. DNA of the CDR3: TGTGCCCGCAGCTTAAACGCGGGGGACTACGAGCAGTACTTC. Protein sequence: CARSLNAGDYEQYF.

As to this clonotype: A far larger clone is one base from this, pointing to a likely read error. The chain combines TRBV6-1 with TRBJ1-2, with D possibly matching TRBD1 (5 bases). Germline CDR1 is MNHNS and CDR2 is SASEGT. The V gene lost 4 bases and the J gene lost 3 bases, with 9 bases spanning the gap. The CDR3 is made up of 13 amino acids. CDR3 sequence (DNA): TGTGCCAGCAGTGGGGAGGGGTACTATGGCTACACCTTC. Protein sequence: CASSGEGYYGYTF.

The chain carries TRBV7-3 and TRBJ2-5, with TRBD2 as a possible D gene (6 bases). Per germline, CDR1 SGHTA and CDR2 FQGTGA. The CDR3 has 13 residues. Between the trimmed V and J ends, which lost 10 bases and 5 bases, there was a span of 17 bases. The CDR3, as DNA: TGTGCCACCTCCCCGCGGGCGGGGGAGACCCAGTACTTC. Its protein product is CATSPRAGETQYF.

The chain couples TRBV6-5 to TRBJ1-4; D is ambiguous. The CDR3 is made up of 16 amino acids. Trimming stripped 4 bases from V and 0 bases from J, with 12 bases between. CDR1 is MNHEY, CDR2 SVGAGI, per germline. The CDR3 DNA follows: TGTGCCAGCAGTTCCCCGGGAGCTGCAACTAATGAAAAACTGTTTTTT. Its protein product is CASSSPGAATNEKLFF.

The chain links TRBV4-3 to TRBJ2-7, with D uncertain. Looked up from germline, CDR1 is LGHNA and CDR2 is YSLEER. The CDR3 is 14 residues long. The V and J ends lost 3 bases and 3 bases respectively, with 12 bases between them. In DNA, the CDR3 is TGCGCCAGCAGCCAGGAGACTCTTAACTACGAGCAGTACTTC. Its protein is CASSQETLNYEQYF.

The table lists this clonotype with many counts. The V gene is TRBV2, the J gene TRBJ1-5; the D gene is possibly TRBD1 (5 bases). The CDR3 totals 12 residues. The V end was cut by 6 bases, the J end by 3 bases, with 6 bases between. CDR1 and CDR2 (germline): SNHLY, FYNNEI. The CDR3 loop reads CASRQVNQPQHF. The DNA of the CDR3 is TGTGCCAGCAGACAGGTCAATCAGCCCCAGCATTTT.

There are many counts of this clonotype. This chain links TRBV20-1 with TRBJ2-7; a weak D match, TRBD2 (5 bases). The CDR3 consists of 13 residues. Germline CDR1 and CDR2: DFQATT and SNEGSKA (reference sequence). V was cut by 5 bases and J by 1 base, with 12 bases left in between. The CDR3 loop is CSAVQTTSYEQYF. The DNA for the CDR3 is TGCAGTGCTGTCCAGACTACGTCCTACGAGCAGTACTTC.

This clonotype was detected only once. The CDR3 region is CASSRDRDFMNTEAFF. The DNA for the CDR3 is TGTGCCAGTAGCCGGGACAGGGATTTCATGAACACTGAAGCTTTCTTT. The rearrangement uses TRBV19 and TRBJ1-1; 9 bases fit TRBD1. The CDR3 covers 16 residues. J gave up 0 bases and V 6 bases, and 8 bases lay outside the gene matches. Germline values: CDR1 LNHDA, CDR2 SQIVND (reference sequence).

The chain's CDR3 is CASRKLAGSSYEQYF. In DNA, the CDR3 is TGTGCCAGCAGAAAATTAGCGGGGAGCTCCTACGAGCAGTACTTC. The rearrangement uses TRBV6-1 and TRBJ2-7, with TRBD2 matching 8 bases. Germline V lookup: CDR1 MNHNS, CDR2 SASEGT. The V and J ends lost 6 bases and 0 bases, in that order; junction bases with no gene match: 7. This CDR3 contains 15 residues.

The table lists this clonotype with a few counts. The gene calls are TRBV7-2 and TRBJ2-3, with TRBD1 matching 8 bases. The V and J ends lost 5 bases and 1 base, in that order; junction bases with no gene match: 5. The germline gives CDR1 SGHTA, CDR2 FQGNSA. The CDR3 runs to 15 residues. CDR3 nucleotides: TGTGCCAGCAGCCCTCCGGACAGGGGCACAGATACGCAGTATTTT. It specifies CASSPPDRGTDTQYF.

This clonotype was counted at least ten times. The chain recombines TRBV12-3 or TRBV12-4 with TRBJ2-2; 10 nucleotides match TRBD1. Germline trimming cut 7 bases from V and 7 bases from J; bases unmatched to any gene: 6. The CDR3 runs 14 residues. CDR3 nucleotide sequence: TGTGCCAGCAATAGAGGACAGGGGGACGGGGAGCTGTTTTTT. Residues: CASNRGQGDGELFF.

This clonotype was observed a few times. The chain employs TRBV5-1 and TRBJ2-7; 7 bases line up with TRBD1. This CDR3 spans 13 amino acids. Germline loops: CDR1 SGHRS, CDR2 YFSETQ. The junction had 4 bases not matched to a gene; V was cut back by 4 bases and J by 3 bases. CDR3 DNA sequence: TGCGCCAGCAGCAAACGGGACAGCTACGAGCAGTACTTC. It translates to CASSKRDSYEQYF.

This clonotype was seen only once. The V call is TRBV11-2, the J call TRBJ2-6; D remains ambiguous. The germline V gene encodes CDR1 SGHAT and CDR2 FQNNGV. Trimming removed 6 bases at V and 1 base at J, with 13 bases between. The CDR3 loop spans 16 amino acids. The DNA for the CDR3 is TGTGCCAGCAGGTTTTTTTGGGTATCTGGGGCCAACGTCCTGACTTTC. Translation: CASRFFWVSGANVLTF.

Only a few counts were recorded for this clonotype. The CDR3 coding sequence is TGTGCCAGCAGCCCGAGCAGTTTTCCTGAAGCTTTCTTT. Protein sequence: CASSPSSFPEAFF. The gene calls are TRBV16 and TRBJ1-1; D is undetermined. Trimming took off 4 bases at V and 6 bases at J, with 12 bases between the two ends. The CDR3 loop spans 13 amino acids. The V gene's germline CDR1 is KGHSY and CDR2 FQNENV. The full variable domain, completed using reference TRBV16 and TRBJ1-1, is GEEVAQTPKHLVRGEGQKAKLYCAPIKGHSYVFWYQQVLKNEFKFLISFQNENVFDETGMPKERFSAKCLPNSPCSLEIQATKLEDSAVYFCASSPSSFPEAFFGQGTRLTVV.

This chain uses TRBV12-3 or TRBV12-4 with TRBJ2-1; 10 nucleotides agree with TRBD2. V was pared by 6 bases and J by 3 bases, with 8 bases of the junction left unmatched. This CDR3 is 16 amino acids long. The CDR3 here is CASRNLAGEDYNEQFF. In nucleotides, the CDR3 is TGTGCCAGCAGGAATCTAGCGGGGGAAGACTACAATGAGCAGTTCTTC.

This clonotype has a count of ten or more. DNA for the CDR3: TGTGCCAGCAGGTCCGGGACAGGGGGTTTGCTTGGCTACGAGCAGTACTTC. Translated, it gives CASRSGTGGLLGYEQYF. The chain carries TRBV28 and TRBJ2-7, with 11 positions matching TRBD1. The J segment lost 3 bases and the V segment lost 6 bases, leaving 13 bases of the junction unmatched. Germline V gives CDR1 MDHEN, CDR2 SYDVKM. The length of the CDR3 is 17 residues.

This clonotype occurred a few times. The rearrangement joins TRBV20-1 to TRBJ1-5; TRBD1 matches 11 bases. The trim removed 6 bases at V and 5 bases at J, leaving 6 bases unmatched. CDR1 DFQATT and CDR2 SNEGSKA come from the germline V gene (reference sequence). The CDR3 length is 14 residues. Written as DNA, the CDR3 is TGCAGTGCGGGACAGGGGGTTGGAGATCAGCCCCAGCATTTT. Protein: CSAGQGVGDQPQHF.

This sequence joins TRBV24-1 and TRBJ1-1, with 7 bases that match TRBD1. The J segment lost 1 base and the V segment lost 5 bases, leaving 3 bases of the junction unmatched. Germline V CDR1 and CDR2: KGHDR, SFDVKD. The length of the CDR3 is 14 residues. This chain's CDR3 is CATSGRTGNTEAFF. Here the CDR3 DNA reads TGTGCCACCAGTGGCCGGACAGGGAACACTGAAGCTTTCTTT.

The table lists this clonotype with many counts. The V gene is TRBV7-2, the J gene TRBJ1-2, with D possibly matching TRBD1 (5 bases). The CDR3 is 14 amino acids. Trimming left V 6 bases short and J 4 bases short, with 15 bases between. Germline CDR1 is SGHTA and CDR2 is FQGNSA. This CDR3 is CASRKLRGSYGYTF. The CDR3 coding sequence is TGTGCCAGCAGAAAACTGAGGGGAAGCTATGGCTACACCTTC.

This clonotype has more than one count but fewer than ten. This rearrangement joins TRBV6-5 to TRBJ2-7; 14 bases match TRBD2. Germline trimming cut 2 bases from V and 6 bases from J; bases unmatched to any gene: 12. This CDR3 is built from 18 residues. Germline V gene sequence: CDR1 MNHEY, CDR2 SVGAGI. The CDR3 loop reads CASSYPGLAGAPKVEQYF. The CDR3 DNA sequence: TGTGCCAGCAGTTACCCGGGACTAGCGGGGGCCCCCAAGGTCGAGCAGTACTTC.

This clonotype was counted ten times or more. This sequence joins TRBV27 and TRBJ1-2; 7 bases align to TRBD1. J was trimmed by 7 bases and V by 6 bases; bases with no gene match: 11. The CDR3 is 14 amino acids. Germline V gene sequence: CDR1 MNHEY, CDR2 SMNVEV (reference sequence). The CDR3, as DNA: TGTGCCAGCAGCCCGCAGGGGGGTGGTTCTGGCTACACCTTC. Residues: CASSPQGGGSGYTF.

This chain links TRBV7-9 with TRBJ2-7; the match to TRBD2 covers 13 bases. Germline trimming cut 5 bases from V and 2 bases from J; bases unmatched to any gene: 15. The germline V gene encodes CDR1 SEHNR and CDR2 FQNEAQ (reference sequence). This CDR3 has 19 residues. In nucleotides, the CDR3 is TGTGCCAGCAGCCCGGGGAGACTAGCGGGGGGTTCCCGCCCCTACGAGCAGTACTTC. Translated, it gives CASSPGRLAGGSRPYEQYF.

This clonotype was counted many times. V gene TRBV7-8 combines with J gene TRBJ1-6; TRBD1 is a possible D gene (6 bases). The germline CDR1 and CDR2 sequences are SGHVS and FQNEAQ. This CDR3 spans 16 amino acids. V lost 5 bases and J lost 3, with 14 bases in between. The CDR3 reads CASSTHRVIYNSPLHF. CDR3 DNA sequence: TGTGCCAGCAGCACGCACAGGGTAATCTATAATTCACCCCTCCACTTT. Full variable domain (remainder filled in from reference TRBV7-8 and TRBJ1-6): GAGVSQSPRYKVAKRGQDVALRCDPISGHVSLFWYQQALGQGPEFLTYFQNEAQLDKSGLPSDRFFAERPEGSVSTLKIQRTQQEDSAVYLCASSTHRVIYNSPLHFGNGTRLTVT.

This clonotype has at least ten counts. This sequence joins TRBV7-9 and TRBJ2-5; D is possibly TRBD1 (6 bases). CDR3 length equals 16 residues. V was shortened by 2 bases and J by 0 bases, with 13 bases between the two germline ends. Germline CDR1 and CDR2: SEHNR and FQNEAQ (reference sequence). The CDR3 DNA reads as TGTGCCAGCAGCTTACCCAGGAACAGGGACCAAGAGACCCAGTACTTC. Its translation: CASSLPRNRDQETQYF.